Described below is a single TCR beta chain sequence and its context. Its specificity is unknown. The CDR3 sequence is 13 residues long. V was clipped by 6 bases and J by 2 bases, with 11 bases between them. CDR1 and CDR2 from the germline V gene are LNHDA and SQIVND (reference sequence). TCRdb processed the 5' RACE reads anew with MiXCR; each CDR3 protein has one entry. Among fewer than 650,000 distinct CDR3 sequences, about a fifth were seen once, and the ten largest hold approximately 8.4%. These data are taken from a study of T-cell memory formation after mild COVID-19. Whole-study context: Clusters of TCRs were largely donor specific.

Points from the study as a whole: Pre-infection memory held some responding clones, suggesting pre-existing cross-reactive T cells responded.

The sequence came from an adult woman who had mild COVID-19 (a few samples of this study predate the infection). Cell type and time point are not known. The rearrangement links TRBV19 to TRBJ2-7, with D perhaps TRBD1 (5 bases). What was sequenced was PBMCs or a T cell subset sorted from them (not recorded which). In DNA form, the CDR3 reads TGTGCCAGTAGACCGACAGCTACCTACGAGCAGTACTTC. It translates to CASRPTATYEQYF.